This note documents a single TCR beta chain sequence. This clonotype was counted many times. Its antigen is not yet known. No quality values exist for individual bases; no much larger clone is one base distant. The data originate from a study of Graves' ophthalmopathy and Graves' hyperthyroidism (dated by TCRdb to 2016 to 2019). Turning to the overall study: Peripheral blood was collected at initial diagnosis, before any treatment. An independent validation cohort was composed of 18 to 20 hyperthyroidism patients and about 17 patients who later progressed from hyperthyroidism to ophthalmopathy. Following sampling, methimazole starting at 30 mg daily was administered to hyperthyroidism patients, and high-dose intravenous methylprednisolone was administered to ophthalmopathy patients. For training and testing, the 110 or so patients in the discovery cohort were randomly divided in a 7:3 ratio. In roughly 6 hyperthyroidism patients, the T-cell repertoire of thyroid tissue was compared with the T-cell repertoire of blood. In total, 135 blood samples were TCR-sequenced: fewer than 50 ophthalmopathy, around 75 hyperthyroidism and some 17 hyperthyroidism-to-ophthalmopathy patients. TCR beta repertoire signatures were used to distinguish Graves' ophthalmopathy from Graves' hyperthyroidism and to predict progression to ophthalmopathy. A discovery set of 100 patients (around 40 ophthalmopathy, about 55 stable hyperthyroidism) was enrolled to explore V-J signatures distinguishing ophthalmopathy from hyperthyroidism. The study at large found these results: In cross-validation, the 13-signature model distinguished ophthalmopathy from stable hyperthyroidism with just over 85% sensitivity and around 81% specificity, while in the test set the corresponding values were about 80% and 75%. In validation, the model predicted ophthalmopathy progression with more than 70% sensitivity and 72.22% specificity; 12 predicted patients were CT-confirmed with GO in a median of approximately six months. Most expanded thyroid clonotypes with frequency above 0.001 were also detected in blood, suggesting blood repertoires may reflect the thyroid immune response. Sample size was not predetermined statistically, and investigators were not blinded to group allocation.

The CDR3 holds 14 amino acids from the cysteine to the phenylalanine. The CDR3 DNA has 42 bases and is translated from base 1. Here V drops 8 bases and J drops 2 bases, and the junction holds 5 bases not matched to any gene. From the germline V gene, CDR1 is MNHEY and CDR2 is SVGEGT. Ophthalmopathy patients had moderately to severely active disease, Clinical Activity Score of at least 3, NOSPECS grade of at least 4, and disease duration under 3 months. Patients were excluded if they had other autoimmune diseases, uncontrolled infections, pregnancy or lactation. Diagnosis was based on clinical symptoms, serum thyroxine, TRAb, thyroid ultrasound and orbital computed tomography. Ficoll-Paque density gradient centrifugation was used to isolate PBMCs from 10 ml of fresh peripheral blood. Total RNA was extracted with Trizol reagent and quality-checked on an Agilent 2100 Bioanalyzer. TCR beta CDR3 regions were amplified from RNA transcripts for repertoire sequencing. The first round of RT-PCR was done with HTBI primers and the Qiagen OneStep RT-PCR kit, and was followed by a second round of multiplex PCR, then size selection and purification. Libraries were sequenced on an Illumina HiSeq2000 using paired-end 100 bp reads. Turning to the authors' computational methods: SOAPnuke was used for read processing, and reads with adapters, uncalled bases, a mean Phred below 15, or no exact constant-primer or identifier match were discarded. High-quality paired reads were merged with COPE v1.2.5. Each unique nucleotide sequence was defined as a clonotype, and clonotypes were aligned to IMGT TRB V, D and J references with MiTCR v1.1. The analysis was limited to V-J combinations with a frequency above 0.0001, which together covered 99% to 99.2% of the repertoires. A TCR clonal expansion and chaos score per V-J combination was defined as the ratio of F50 clonal expansion to chaos observed in the TCRdist matrix. Welch's t-statistics and random forest were used to reduce features to 13 V-J combinations, which were fed into a naive Bayes classifier. The Morisita-Horn index was used to measure how similar the thyroid and blood repertoires were. In-frame beta chains were kept once TCRdb had trimmed the public reads at Q25 with fastp and called clones with MiXCR. Each entry merges the rows of one CDR3 protein and shows their most common DNA and genes. These V and J calls rely on TCRdb rather than the paper's analysis. The sample has some 400,000 distinct CDR3 sequences on record, about 16% of them singletons. The ten largest clones take up roughly 1.5% of the sample.

What was sequenced was peripheral blood. The TCR comes from a woman aged 18-29 years with Graves' ophthalmopathy. Donor details come from another sample of the same person, matched by shared clones. The chain links TRBV6-2 or TRBV6-3 with TRBJ2-5; a stretch of 10 junction bases matches TRBD2. The nucleotide sequence reads TGTGCCAGCGGAAAGCGGGAGGGACAAGAGACCCAGTACTTC. This encodes CASGKREGQETQYF.